A single sample gave rise to the 21 T cell receptor beta chains below, sequenced in a study of OX40 agonist ivuxolimab in advanced cancers. The library was prepared using the immunoSEQ multiplex PCR assay. The source is immuneACCESS, and TCRdb retained only in-frame sequences with V and J called. Part of the clones is not carried over; for the studies checked, unresolved V genes explain less than half of this, and the remainder is unexplained. The sample has some 80,000 clones on record, 90% to 95% of them singletons. The top ten constitute 4% to 5.5% of the sample. The sequencing used CD4+ or CD8+ T cells sorted from blood, collected in a trial of the OX40 agonist ivuxolimab. All receptors come from an adult with an advanced solid tumor such as melanoma, head and neck, liver or kidney cancer.

The chain joins TRBV5-1 to TRBJ2-1; TRBD2 matches at 10 bases. CDR3 length: 15 amino acids. With V trimmed by 1 base and J by 6 bases, 4 bases remained unmatched. The V gene's germline CDR1 is SGHRS and CDR2 YFSETQ. The CDR3 reads CASSLLAGAPNEQFF. As DNA, the CDR3 is TGCGCCAGCAGCTTGCTAGCGGGAGCCCCCAATGAGCAGTTCTTC.

The chain carries TRBV19 and TRBJ2-5; 9 nucleotides align to TRBD1. The CDR3 runs to 17 residues. CDR1 is LNHDA, CDR2 SQIVND, per germline (reference sequence). V gave up 4 bases and J gave up 1 base; unmatched junction bases: 10. CDR3 residues: CASSRGQGGSFQETQYF. Here the CDR3 DNA reads TGTGCCAGTAGTAGGGGACAGGGTGGAAGCTTCCAAGAGACCCAGTACTTC.

The V gene is TRBV15, the J gene TRBJ2-7; D uncertain. CDR3 size: 13 residues. Looked up from germline, CDR1 is LNHNV and CDR2 is YYDKDF (reference sequence). The ends were cut back, 5 bases at V and 6 bases at J, with 14 bases in the middle. Written as DNA, the CDR3 is TGTGCCACCAGCCCCGTTTTGGCCCTCGAGCAGTACTTC. Translating gives CATSPVLALEQYF.

The CDR3 reads CASSPGGPYREQYF. The CDR3 DNA reads as TGTGCCAGCTCACCGGGGGGGCCCTACAGGGAGCAGTACTTC. The chain combines TRBV18 with TRBJ2-7, with D possibly matching TRBD2 (7 bases). There are 14 residues in the CDR3. Germline CDR1 is KGHSH and CDR2 is LQKENI. V was trimmed by 3 bases and J by 7 bases, leaving 16 bases between them.

CDR3 protein: CASSQGTVGDTQYF. As DNA, the CDR3 is TGTGCCAGCAGCCAAGGCACAGTCGGAGATACGCAGTATTTT. V is TRBV4-2 and J is TRBJ2-3; D unclear. CDR3 size: 14 residues. Germline CDR1 LGHNA, CDR2 YNFKEQ. The V end lost 1 base, the J end lost 5 bases, and 10 bases lay between the germline ends.

The rearrangement links TRBV10-1 to TRBJ2-1; D may be TRBD2 (6 bases). The V end lost 0 bases, the J end lost 3 bases, and 12 bases lay between the germline ends. The V gene's germline CDR1 is WNHNN and CDR2 SYGVQD (reference sequence). The CDR3 has 16 amino acids. The CDR3 loop reads CASSESGLPFYNEQFF. CDR3 in DNA: TGCGCCAGCAGTGAGTCAGGACTACCCTTCTACAATGAGCAGTTCTTC.

V and J are TRBV5-6 and TRBJ1-1; no definite D call. CDR1 and CDR2 (germline): SGHDT, YYEEEE. Trimming shortened V by 0 bases and J by 1 base, and 4 bases separated the two germline ends. CDR3 length: 13 amino acids. The CDR3 DNA follows: TGTGCCAGCAGCTTGGGACGGAACACTGAAGCTTTCTTT. As protein: CASSLGRNTEAFF.

This chain joins TRBV6-4 and TRBJ1-1; 7 positions agree with TRBD1. Germline loops: CDR1 MRHNA, CDR2 SNTAGT. The CDR3 totals 13 residues. The V and J ends lost 6 bases and 2 bases, in that order; junction bases with no gene match: 3. In DNA, the CDR3 is TGTGCCAGCAGCCGACAGGGAAACACTGAAGCTTTCTTT. It encodes CASSRQGNTEAFF.

This rearrangement joins TRBV5-4 to TRBJ1-2; unclear D gene. The CDR3 covers 15 residues. Germline V gives CDR1 SGHNT, CDR2 YYREEE (reference sequence). Trimming cost V 0 bases and J 8 bases, with 17 bases left between them. CDR3 bases: TGTGCCAGCAGCTTGGCAGGACTCTCCTCGAAGGGCTACACCTTC. This encodes CASSLAGLSSKGYTF.

The genes are TRBV29-1 and TRBJ2-5; D is unclear. CDR1 and CDR2 from the germline V gene are SQVTM and ANQGSEA. Between the trimmed V and J ends, which lost 4 bases and 2 bases, there was a span of 11 bases. This CDR3 has 13 residues. DNA of the CDR3: TGCAGCGTTGGAAGACAAATTCAAGAGACCCAGTACTTC. Protein product: CSVGRQIQETQYF. Full variable domain (outside the CDR3, taken from reference TRBV29-1 and TRBJ2-5): SAVISQKPSRDICQRGTSLTIQCQVDSQVTMMFWYRQQPGQSLTLIATANQGSEATYESGFVIDKFPISRPNLTFSTLTVSNMSPEDSSIYLCSVGRQIQETQYFGPGTRLLVL.

The rearrangement uses TRBV7-9 and TRBJ2-7; 9 bases are a match to TRBD2. This CDR3 is 15 amino acids long. V dropped 2 bases and J dropped 6; count of bases not matched to a gene: 8. CDR1 and CDR2 from the germline V gene are SEHNR and FQNEAQ (reference sequence). As DNA, the CDR3 is TGTGCCAGCAGCTTACGCGGTATAGCGGGAGTCGAGCAGTACTTC. Amino acids: CASSLRGIAGVEQYF.

The CDR3 DNA reads TGTGCCAGCACACCCGACCGGGAGAACACCGGGGAGCTGTTTTTT. Protein product: CASTPDRENTGELFF. The chain uses TRBV7-3 and TRBJ2-2; TRBD2 might be the D (5 bases). Trimming took 7 bases from V and 1 from J, leaving 13 bases between them. CDR3 length: 15 amino acids. Germline V CDR1 and CDR2: SGHTA, FQGTGA.

V gene TRBV7-9 combines with J gene TRBJ2-1; D unresolved. Germline loops: CDR1 SEHNR, CDR2 FQNEAQ (reference sequence). V gave up 1 base and J gave up 7 bases, with 5 bases separating them. The CDR3 covers 12 residues. The CDR3 protein is CASSLDRNEQFF. Here the CDR3 DNA reads TGTGCCAGCAGCTTAGACAGAAATGAGCAGTTCTTC.

The chain is built from TRBV7-9 and TRBJ1-3; D is unclear. Germline CDR1 SEHNR, CDR2 FQNEAQ (reference sequence). V lost 3 bases and J 0 bases, leaving 3 bases between the germline ends. CDR3 size: 13 residues. CDR3 region: CASSLGSGNTIYF. DNA of the CDR3: TGTGCCAGCAGCTTGGGCTCTGGAAACACCATATATTTT.

The rearrangement joins TRBV29-1 to TRBJ2-3; 15 bases align to TRBD2. Germline values: CDR1 SQVTM, CDR2 ANQGSEA. Trimming at V came to 7 bases and at J to 1 base, leaving 3 bases not matched to a gene. The CDR3 spans 15 residues. Here the CDR3 DNA reads TGCAGCGGAGGACTAGCGGGAGGGCGCACAGATACGCAGTATTTT. Its protein is CSGGLAGGRTDTQYF.

This clone has a handful of counts. The chain uses TRBV6-5 and TRBJ1-2, with D possibly TRBD1 on 5 matching bases. Between the trimmed V and J ends, which lost 8 bases and 4 bases, there was a span of 17 bases. The germline V gene has CDR1 MNHEY and CDR2 SVGAGI. The CDR3 runs 14 residues. The CDR3 nucleotides read TGTGCCAGCTCCCAACGTACGGGGGTCTATGGCTACACCTTC. Protein: CASSQRTGVYGYTF.

The V and J genes are TRBV7-2 and TRBJ2-7; 9 nucleotides align to TRBD2. This CDR3 spans 14 amino acids. Germline-derived CDR1 and CDR2 are SGHTA and FQGNSA. Losses at the gene ends were 6 bases for V and 2 bases for J; bases not matched to a gene: 5. This CDR3 reads CASSLTSGAYEQYF. CDR3 DNA: TGTGCCAGCAGTTTGACTAGCGGAGCCTACGAGCAGTACTTC.

The CDR3 reads CASSNQPGLAGTTDTQYF. DNA of the CDR3: TGTGCCAGCAGTAACCAACCTGGACTAGCGGGGACCACAGATACGCAGTATTTT. J is TRBJ2-3 and V is TRBV13; TRBD2 matches at 12 bases. The CDR3 is made up of 18 amino acids. Per the germline V gene, CDR1 is PRHDT and CDR2 is FYEKMQ (reference sequence). V was clipped by 6 bases and J by 2 bases; unmatched bases: 12.

The rearrangement joins TRBV5-4 to TRBJ2-3; D remains unclear. The germline CDR1 and CDR2 sequences are SGHNT and YYREEE (reference sequence). This CDR3 is 12 amino acids long. The V end lost 0 bases, the J end lost 2 bases, and 1 base lay between the germline ends. The CDR3 loop is CASSLDTDTQYF. The CDR3 DNA sequence: TGTGCCAGCAGCTTGGACACAGATACGCAGTATTTT.

This clone is a singleton in its sample. The chain uses TRBV19 and TRBJ2-1; 8 bases agree with TRBD2. Losses at the gene ends were 5 bases for V and 4 bases for J; bases not matched to a gene: 10. The CDR3 runs to 16 residues. Germline CDR1 reads LNHDA; CDR2 reads SQIVND (reference sequence). The CDR3 sequence: CASSPPGLGEYNEQFF. The DNA for the CDR3 is TGTGCCAGTAGTCCTCCGGGACTAGGGGAATACAATGAGCAGTTCTTC.

The chain has TRBV28 and TRBJ1-5; 9 nucleotides agree with TRBD1. V dropped 5 bases and J dropped 6; count of bases not matched to a gene: 11. Germline assignment: CDR1 MDHEN and CDR2 SYDVKM. This CDR3 region has 16 residues. CDR3 DNA: TGTGCCAGCAGTCCTCCCCGACAGGGGGAGGGTCAGCCCCAGCATTTT. Amino acid sequence: CASSPPRQGEGQPQHF. The whole variable domain, remainder taken from reference TRBV28 and TRBJ1-5, is DVKVTQSSRYLVKRTGEKVFLECVQDMDHENMFWYRQDPGLGLRLIYFSYDVKMKEKGDIPEGYSVSREKKERFSLILESASTNQTSMYLCASSPPRQGEGQPQHFGDGTRLSIL.